This paragraph covers one T cell receptor (beta chain) sequence. What antigen it recognizes has not been identified. Its ends do not fully match the called genes, so a read error is possible. The data were obtained in a study of regulatory T cells in long-lasting Graves disease (TCRdb year 2021). For context, the study as a whole: Persistent Graves' disease was defined as antithyroid drug treatment for over 5 years with persistently positive TSH receptor autoantibodies. A total of around 35 samples underwent TCR sequencing: about 13 from persistent and around 20 from newly diagnosed Graves' disease patients. Antithyroid drugs had been taken for 8.5 to 11 years on average by persistent Graves' disease patients in the clinical cohort. Peripheral blood TCR sequencing and RNA sequencing compared persistent Graves' disease patients with newly diagnosed Graves' disease patients. The study was conducted in China and was registered as a clinical trial.

The time point label, as the study defines it: persistent/refractory GD, antithyroid drugs over 5 years with positive TRAb. RNA was extracted from PBMCs in TRIzol for both TCR sequencing and RNA sequencing. Graves' disease was diagnosed according to American Thyroid Association guidelines. Recruitment of patients was carried out at an endocrinology department in Xi'an, China. Each patient gave 7.5 to 10 milliliters of peripheral blood, collected in an EDTA anticoagulant tube. PBMCs were isolated by Ficoll Paque Plus density gradient separation without further T cell sorting. An Agilent 2100 Bioanalyzer and agarose gel were used to assess RNA quality, and a NanoDrop 2000 was used to measure RNA concentration. The library came from multiplex PCR. Sequencing relied on an Illumina HiSeq 4000. TCR beta libraries were built with iRepertoire HTBI primers and Arm-PCR amplification of CDR3 regions. Before sequencing, the PCR products underwent gel purification. In the authors' own workflow: Gene usage analysis of CDR3 amino acid clonotypes relied on the roughly 60 TRBV and 13 to 15 TRBJ segments identified across samples. Filtered high-quality paired reads were merged into contigs using COPE and FqMerger. Contigs were aligned with BLAST to IMGT TRBV, TRBD and TRBJ reference genes, and CDR3 was defined per IMGT. Clonotypes above 0.1% frequency were classified as highly expanded clones. Shannon entropy served as the measure of repertoire diversity, while the Gini coefficient captured V-J evenness. Public clonotypes were defined as clonotypes shared by more than one individual. In-frame beta chains were kept once TCRdb had trimmed the public reads at Q25 with fastp and called clones with MiXCR. Entries are consolidated by CDR3 protein sequence, retaining the most common genes and DNA. TCRdb, not the authors, supplied the V and J calls. For this sample there are about 400,000 distinct CDR3 sequences; 20% appear just once. More than 20% of the sample goes to the ten largest clones.

The research as a whole found: Because the primary lesion, thyroid tissue, could not be accessed, the study looked at peripheral blood alone. Sequencing and analysis were restricted to the TCR beta chain. Lower TCR Shannon entropy and fewer highly expanded clones were observed in persistent Graves' disease patients than in newly diagnosed patients, which suggested clonal expansion. A larger number of public clonotypes was shared among persistent patients (2,741) than among newly diagnosed patients (around 970). As a limitation, the authors acknowledged that the small sample size may reduce accuracy.

This TCR was sampled from a female donor with Graves disease. The sample was peripheral blood mononuclear cells (PBMCs), taken when the disease was refractory, from a patient treated with antithyroid drugs.

The CDR3 protein is CIVEERTSGSYKQYF. The DNA sequence is given as TGCATCGTTGAAGAGAGGACTAGCGGATCCTACAAGCAGTACTTC. The V and J genes are TRBV29-1 and TRBJ2-7; 10 bases in the junction line up with TRBD2. The germline V gene provides CDR1 SQVTM and CDR2 ANQGSEA. Reading from cysteine to phenylalanine, the CDR3 counts 15 amino acids. The entry retains the CDR3 DNA only, 45 bases that are in frame from base 1.